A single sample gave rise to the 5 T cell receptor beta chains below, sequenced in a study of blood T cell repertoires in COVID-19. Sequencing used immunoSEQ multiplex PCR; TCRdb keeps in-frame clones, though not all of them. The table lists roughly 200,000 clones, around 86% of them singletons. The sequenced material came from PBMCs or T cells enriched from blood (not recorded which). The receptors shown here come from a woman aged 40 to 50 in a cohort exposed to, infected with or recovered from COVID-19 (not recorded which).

The CDR3 protein is CASSPSLGSDYGYTF. CDR3 DNA: TGTGCCAGTAGTCCATCACTGGGGAGTGACTATGGCTACACCTTC. The genes are TRBV19 and TRBJ1-2; D is ambiguous. V was clipped by 5 bases and J by 3 bases, with 16 bases between them. This CDR3 is 15 amino acids long. The V gene's germline CDR1 is LNHDA and CDR2 SQIVND (reference sequence).

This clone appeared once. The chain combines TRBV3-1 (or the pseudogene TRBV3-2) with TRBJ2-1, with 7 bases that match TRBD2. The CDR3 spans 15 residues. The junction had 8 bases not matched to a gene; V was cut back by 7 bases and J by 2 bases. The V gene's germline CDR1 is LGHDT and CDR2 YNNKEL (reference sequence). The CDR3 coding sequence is TGTGCCAGCACCACAACACTAGCGACCTACAATGAGCAGTTCTTC. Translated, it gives CASTTTLATYNEQFF.

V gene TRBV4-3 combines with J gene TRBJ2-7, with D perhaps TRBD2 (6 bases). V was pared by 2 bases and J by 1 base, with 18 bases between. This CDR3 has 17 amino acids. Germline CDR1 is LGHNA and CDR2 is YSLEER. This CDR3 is CASSQYSYSGLSYEQYF. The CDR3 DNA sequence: TGCGCCAGCAGCCAATATTCATATAGCGGATTATCCTACGAGCAGTACTTC.

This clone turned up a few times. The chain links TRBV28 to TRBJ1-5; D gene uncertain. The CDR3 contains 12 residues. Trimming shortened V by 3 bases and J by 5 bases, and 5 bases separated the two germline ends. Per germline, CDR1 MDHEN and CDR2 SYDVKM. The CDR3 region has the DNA TGTGCCAGCAGTTTCCGAGATCAGCCCCAGCATTTT. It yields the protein CASSFRDQPQHF.

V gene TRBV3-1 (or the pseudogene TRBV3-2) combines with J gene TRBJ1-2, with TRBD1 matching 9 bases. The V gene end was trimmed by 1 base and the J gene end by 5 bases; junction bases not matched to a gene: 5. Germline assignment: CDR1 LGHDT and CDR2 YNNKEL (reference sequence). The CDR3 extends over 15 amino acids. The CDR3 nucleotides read TGTGCCAGCAGCCAAGGCTCCGGGACAGGGTATGGCTACACCTTC. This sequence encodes CASSQGSGTGYGYTF.